Included here is one T cell receptor (beta chain) sequence, with context. Its antigen is undetermined. The entry originates in a study of T cell responses to AZD1222 COVID-19 vaccine. Study-wide results and caveats: Dominant CD4 TCR responses targeted spike regions 160-218 and 743-854. Without day 14 samples, only post-peak T cell repertoires were studied. Spike-specific TCR breadth and depth rose after two AZD1222 doses. Nearly half of spike-specific TCRs reportedly target unmutated variant regions.

This table comes from immunoSEQ multiplex PCR, and its TCRdb copy is limited to in-frame clones, with some not included. The sample has some 120,000 clones, just over 90% seen once; the top ten hold under 5.5%. Trimming stripped 0 bases from V and 8 bases from J, with 16 bases between. Germline V gene data show CDR1 as LGHNA and CDR2 as YSLEER. The CDR3 is 15 residues long. The chain combines TRBV4-3 with TRBJ1-2; unclear D gene. Here the sequenced sample was peripheral blood, taken on day 0 of AZD1222 vaccination. The clonotype originates from an adult in good health. CDR3 residues: CASSQDLGQGWGYTF. CDR3 nucleotide sequence: TGCGCCAGCAGCCAAGATCTGGGTCAAGGGTGGGGCTACACCTTC.